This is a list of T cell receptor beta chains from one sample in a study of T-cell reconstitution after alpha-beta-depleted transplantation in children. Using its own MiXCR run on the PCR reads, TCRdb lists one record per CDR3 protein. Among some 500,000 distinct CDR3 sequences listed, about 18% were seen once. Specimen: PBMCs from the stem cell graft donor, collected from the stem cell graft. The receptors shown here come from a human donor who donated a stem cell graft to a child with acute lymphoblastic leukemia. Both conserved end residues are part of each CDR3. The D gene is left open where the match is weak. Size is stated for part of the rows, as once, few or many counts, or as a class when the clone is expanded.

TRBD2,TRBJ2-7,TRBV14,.,CASTPGLAGGRYFYEQYF,TGTGCCAGCACACCAGGACTAGCGGGAGGCCGATACTTCTACGAGCAGTACTTC
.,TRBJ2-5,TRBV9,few,CASSVDGGGGETQYF,TGTGCCAGCAGCGTAGATGGGGGAGGAGGAGAGACCCAGTACTTC
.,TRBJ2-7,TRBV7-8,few,CASSPPTGRTYEQYF,TGTGCCAGCAGCCCCCCCACAGGGAGAACCTACGAGCAGTACTTC
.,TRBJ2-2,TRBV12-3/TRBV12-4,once,CASILSTLLGTGELFF,TGTGCCAGCATCCTCTCGACTCTATTGGGCACCGGGGAGCTGTTTTTT
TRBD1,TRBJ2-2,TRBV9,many,CASSVRTGVDGELFF,TGTGCCAGCAGCGTGAGGACAGGTGTAGACGGGGAGCTGTTTTTT
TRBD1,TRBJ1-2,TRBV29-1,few,CSDLGQGSGYTF,TGCAGCGACCTGGGACAGGGTTCCGGCTACACCTTC
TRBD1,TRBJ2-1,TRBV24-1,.,CATSDLVGTGGDNEQFF,TGTGCCACCAGTGATTTGGTCGGGACAGGGGGGGACAATGAGCAGTTCTTC
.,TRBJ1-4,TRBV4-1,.,CASSRAGQLDEKLFF,TGCGCCAGCAGCCGAGCGGGACAACTTGATGAAAAACTGTTTTTT
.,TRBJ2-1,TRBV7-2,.,CASSFGIHEQFF,TGTGCCAGCAGCTTCGGGATACATGAGCAGTTCTTC
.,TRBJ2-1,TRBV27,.,CASSLSRLTNEQFF,TGTGCCAGCAGTTTATCCAGGCTCACTAATGAGCAGTTCTTC
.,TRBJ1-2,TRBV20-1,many,CSHRRGDYGYTF,TGCAGTCACCGACGGGGGGACTATGGCTACACCTTC
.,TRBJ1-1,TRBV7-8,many,CASRQGVNTEAFF,TGTGCCAGCAGACAAGGGGTGAACACTGAAGCTTTCTTT
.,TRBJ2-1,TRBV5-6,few,CASSLQGYRIGEQFF,TGTGCCAGCAGCTTGCAGGGGTATCGGATCGGTGAGCAGTTCTTC
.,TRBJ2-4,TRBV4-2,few,CASSQAGGLGQNIQYF,TGTGCCAGCAGCCAAGCTGGCGGACTGGGGCAAAACATTCAGTACTTC
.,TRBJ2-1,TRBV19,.,CASSLSPGEQFF,TGTGCCAGTAGTCTATCCCCTGGTGAGCAGTTCTTC
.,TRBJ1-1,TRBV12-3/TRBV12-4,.,CASTFRDGPNTEAFF,TGTGCCAGCACCTTCAGGGACGGACCGAACACTGAAGCTTTCTTT
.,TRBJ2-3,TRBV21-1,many,CASTHLPRRTQYF,TGTGCCAGCACCCACCTCCCACGGCGAACGCAGTATTTT
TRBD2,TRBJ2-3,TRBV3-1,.,CASSHPNSGSAGDTQYF,TGTGCCAGCAGCCATCCCAATAGCGGGAGCGCGGGAGATACGCAGTATTTT
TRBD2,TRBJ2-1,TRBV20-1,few,CSAREGLAGGDNEQFF,TGCAGTGCTAGAGAAGGGCTAGCGGGGGGAGACAATGAGCAGTTCTTC
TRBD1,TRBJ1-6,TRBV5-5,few,CASSSGTGDNSPLHF,TGTGCCAGCAGCTCCGGGACAGGGGATAATTCACCCCTCCACTTT
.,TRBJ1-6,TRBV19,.,CASSIKATGSISPLHF,TGTGCCAGTAGTATTAAGGCGACCGGTAGTATTTCACCCCTCCACTTT
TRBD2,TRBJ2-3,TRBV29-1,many,CSVRTSGRGADTQYF,TGCAGCGTGAGGACTAGCGGTAGGGGCGCAGATACGCAGTATTTT
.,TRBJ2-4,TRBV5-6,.,CASSPLVGNIQYF,TGTGCCAGCAGCCCACTAGTGGGAAACATTCAGTACTTC
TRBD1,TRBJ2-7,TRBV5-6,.,CASSITRQGTYSYEQYF,TGTGCCAGCAGCATTACCCGACAGGGCACCTACTCCTACGAGCAGTACTTC
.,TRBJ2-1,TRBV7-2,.,CASSRYNSEQFF,TGTGCCAGCAGCCGATACAACAGTGAGCAGTTCTTC
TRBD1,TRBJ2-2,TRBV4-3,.,CASSQGSRGQKNTGELFF,TGCGCCAGCAGCCAAGGCTCCAGGGGACAGAAGAACACCGGGGAGCTGTTTTTT
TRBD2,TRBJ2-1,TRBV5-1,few,CASSFSGRAGNEQFF,TGCGCCAGCAGCTTTAGCGGGAGGGCTGGCAATGAGCAGTTCTTC
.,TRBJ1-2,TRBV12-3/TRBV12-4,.,CASSFGAPPNYGHTF,TGTGCCAGCAGTTTCGGGGCCCCCCCAAACTATGGCCACACCTTC
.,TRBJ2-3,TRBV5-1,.,CASSLEAGANTDTQYF,TGCGCCAGCAGCTTGGAGGCAGGGGCAAACACAGATACGCAGTATTTT
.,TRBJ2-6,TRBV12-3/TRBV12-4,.,CASSGGWTGANVLTF,TGTGCCAGCAGTGGGGGGTGGACAGGGGCCAACGTCCTGACTTTC
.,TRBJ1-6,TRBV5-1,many,CASSTNSGGNSPLHF,TGCGCCAGCAGCACCAATAGCGGGGGAAATTCACCCCTCCACTTT
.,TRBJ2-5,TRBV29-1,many,CSVGSSQGWRETQYF,TGCAGCGTTGGCTCCTCCCAGGGATGGAGAGAGACCCAGTACTTC
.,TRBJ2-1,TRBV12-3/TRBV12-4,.,CASSFRGGLFF,TGTGCCAGCAGTTTTCGGGGAGGTTTGTTCTTC
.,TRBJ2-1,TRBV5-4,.,CASRPIEGEGYNEQFF,TGTGCCAGCAGGCCCATCGAGGGGGAGGGGTACAATGAGCAGTTCTTC
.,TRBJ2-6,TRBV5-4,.,CASSLAWATVVSLGSNVLTF,TGTGCCAGCAGCTTGGCCTGGGCGACGGTGGTATCTCTGGGGTCCAACGTCCTGACTTTC
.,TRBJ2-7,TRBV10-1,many,CASSESLANYEQYF,TGCGCCAGCAGTGAGTCCCTAGCGAACTACGAGCAGTACTTC
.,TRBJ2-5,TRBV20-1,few,CSARGRATQYF,TGCAGTGCTAGAGGGAGGGCCACCCAGTACTTC
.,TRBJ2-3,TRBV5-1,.,CASSLGGLDTDTQYF,TGCGCCAGCAGCTTAGGCGGGCTTGACACAGATACGCAGTATTTT
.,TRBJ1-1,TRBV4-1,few,CASSQEGLGPMNTEAFF,TGCGCCAGCAGCCAAGAAGGGCTGGGGCCCATGAACACTGAAGCTTTCTTT
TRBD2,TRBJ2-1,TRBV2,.,CASRPSGAYNEQFF,TGTGCCAGCAGACCTAGCGGAGCCTACAATGAGCAGTTCTTC
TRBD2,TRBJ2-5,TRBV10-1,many,CASSVRNSGRETQYF,TGCGCCAGCAGTGTGAGAAATAGCGGGAGAGAGACCCAGTACTTC
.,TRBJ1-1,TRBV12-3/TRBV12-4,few,CASSFPRQFQWNTEAFF,TGTGCCAGCAGTTTCCCTCGACAGTTCCAATGGAACACTGAAGCTTTCTTT
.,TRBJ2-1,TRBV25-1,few,CASSDPGPNEQFF,TGTGCCAGCAGTGACCCGGGCCCCAATGAGCAGTTCTTC
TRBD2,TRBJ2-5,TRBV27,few,CASSLRGLAALQETQYF,TGTGCCAGCAGTTTGCGGGGACTAGCGGCCCTGCAAGAGACCCAGTACTTC
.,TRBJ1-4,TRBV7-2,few,CASSLAPASLGGKLFF,TGTGCCAGCAGCTTAGCCCCTGCATCCCTGGGAGGGAAACTGTTTTTT
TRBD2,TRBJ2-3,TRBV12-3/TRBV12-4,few,CASSLRLADTQYF,TGTGCCAGCAGCCTGAGACTAGCGGATACGCAGTATTTT
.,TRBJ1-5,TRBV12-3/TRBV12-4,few,CASRSMGGNQPQHF,TGTGCCAGCAGGTCAATGGGTGGCAATCAGCCCCAGCATTTT
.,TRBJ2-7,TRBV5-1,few,CASSLSAGWIYEQYF,TGCGCCAGCAGCTTGAGTGCAGGGTGGATCTACGAGCAGTACTTC
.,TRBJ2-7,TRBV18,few,CASSPREGIADITYEQYF,TGTGCCAGCTCACCACGCGAAGGAATAGCGGATATTACCTACGAGCAGTACTTC
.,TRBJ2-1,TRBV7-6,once,CASSFVRSDEQFF,TGTGCCAGCAGCTTTGTCCGGAGCGATGAGCAGTTCTTC